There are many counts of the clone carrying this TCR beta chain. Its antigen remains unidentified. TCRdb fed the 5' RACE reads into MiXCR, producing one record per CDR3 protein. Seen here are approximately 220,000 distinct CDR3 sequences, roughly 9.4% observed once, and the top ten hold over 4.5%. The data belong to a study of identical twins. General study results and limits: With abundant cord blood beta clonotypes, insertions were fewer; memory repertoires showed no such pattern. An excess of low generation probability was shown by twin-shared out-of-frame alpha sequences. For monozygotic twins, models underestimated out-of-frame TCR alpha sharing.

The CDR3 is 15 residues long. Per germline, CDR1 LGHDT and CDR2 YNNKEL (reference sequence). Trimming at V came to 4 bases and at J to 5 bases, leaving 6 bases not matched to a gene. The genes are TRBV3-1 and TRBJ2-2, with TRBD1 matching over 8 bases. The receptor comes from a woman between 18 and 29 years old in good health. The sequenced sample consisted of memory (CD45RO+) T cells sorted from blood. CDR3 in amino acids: CASSLRTGRTGELFF. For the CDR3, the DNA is TGTGCCAGCAGCCTCAGGACAGGGCGGACCGGGGAGCTGTTTTTT.